The 32 T cell receptor beta chains below come from one sample, sequenced in a study of T-cell memory formation after mild COVID-19. MiXCR, run by TCRdb on the 5' RACE reads, gives a single entry per CDR3 protein. Of fewer than 50,000 distinct CDR3 sequences in the sample, 7.3% were seen once. Sequenced: PBMCs or a T cell subset sorted from them (not recorded which). The receptors were sampled from a man younger than 35 who had mild COVID-19 (a few samples of this study predate the infection). Cell type and time point are not known.

In its sample, this clonotype was seen many times. The J gene is TRBJ2-1, the V gene TRBV3-1; D unclear. The CDR3 runs to 12 residues. V lost 4 bases, J lost 3 bases, and 4 bases lay in between. Germline V gives CDR1 LGHDT, CDR2 YNNKEL (reference sequence). The CDR3 protein is CASSPRYNEQFF. The CDR3, as DNA: TGTGCCAGCAGCCCGCGCTACAATGAGCAGTTCTTC.

The chain combines TRBV28 with TRBJ1-1, with 7 bases fitting TRBD1. The length of the CDR3 is 13 residues. The germline gives CDR1 MDHEN, CDR2 SYDVKM. The junction had 6 bases not matched to a gene; V was cut back by 5 bases and J by 6 bases. The DNA of the CDR3 is TGTGCCAGCAGTATGTTAGACAGGGCTGAAGCTTTCTTT. Translation gives CASSMLDRAEAFF.

This clonotype has only a few counts. The chain is built from TRBV7-2 and TRBJ1-2; perhaps TRBD1 as D (6 bases). The CDR3 contains 16 residues. Germline CDR1 SGHTA, CDR2 FQGNSA. V shed 2 bases and J shed 8 bases, with 21 bases lying between them. CDR3: CASSLSLLSQGIGYTF. CDR3 bases: TGTGCCAGCAGCTTATCCCTGCTCTCCCAGGGGATAGGCTACACCTTC.

About this clonotype: A read error may produce the germline difference seen at one junction end. This sequence joins TRBV5-5 and TRBJ1-2; D is uncertain. The length of the CDR3 is 15 residues. Germline V gene data show CDR1 as SGHKS and CDR2 as YYEKEE (reference sequence). CDR3 region: CASSLEAVPGYGYAF. The CDR3 nucleotides are TGTGCCAGCAGCTTGGAGGCAGTCCCTGGCTATGGCTACGCCTTC.

Judged by abundance, this clonotype is medium-sized. DNA of the CDR3: TGTGCCAGCAGCTTCTTAGCGGGGGCGAACACCGGGGAGCTGTTTTTT. It yields the protein CASSFLAGANTGELFF. The chain uses TRBV7-9 and TRBJ2-2, with 9 bases identical to TRBD2. The ends lost 3 bases at V and 0 bases at J; junction bases unmatched: 2. Germline V gene lookup returns CDR1 SEHNR and CDR2 FQNEAQ (reference sequence). The CDR3 runs 16 residues. Supplemented by reference TRBV7-9 and TRBJ2-2, the full variable domain reads DTGVSQNPRHKITKRGQNVTFRCDPISEHNRLYWYRQTLGQGPEFLTYFQNEAQLEKSRLLSDRFSAERPKGSFSTLEIQRTEQGDSAMYLCASSFLAGANTGELFFGEGSRLTVL.

The rearrangement joins TRBV2 to TRBJ1-1; TRBD1 aligns across 8 bases. The V segment lost 7 bases and the J segment 5 bases; nucleotides outside the gene matches: 9. The CDR3 consists of 14 residues. The germline CDR1 and CDR2 sequences are SNHLY and FYNNEI. This chain's CDR3 is CASMPAGGWTEAFF. The CDR3 nucleotides are TGTGCCAGCATGCCCGCAGGGGGCTGGACTGAAGCTTTCTTT.

This clonotype has at least ten counts. The chain links TRBV4-3 to TRBJ2-7; the match to TRBD1 covers 7 bases. J lost 4 bases, V lost 3 bases, and 12 bases had no gene match. The germline V gene has CDR1 LGHNA and CDR2 YSLEER. The CDR3 consists of 16 residues. This CDR3 is CASSQEPTGTVYEQYF. CDR3 in DNA: TGCGCCAGCAGCCAGGAACCGACCGGGACAGTATACGAGCAGTACTTC.

The chain employs TRBV27 and TRBJ2-1, with TRBD2 identical over 8 bases. The CDR3 runs 15 residues. Trimming cost V 3 bases and J 3 bases; bases outside gene matches: 4. CDR1 is MNHEY, CDR2 SMNVEV, per germline (reference sequence). The CDR3 region has the DNA TGTGCCAGCAGTTTTCGCGGGGGGTTCTACAATGAGCAGTTCTTC. It specifies CASSFRGGFYNEQFF.

The gene calls are TRBV4-3 and TRBJ1-6; TRBD1 matches 9 bases. Germline V lookup: CDR1 LGHNA, CDR2 YSLEER. V trimming: 11 bases; J trimming: 9 bases; junction bases outside the gene matches: 8. The CDR3 totals 13 residues. The CDR3 spells CAASRDRASPLHF. The CDR3 DNA follows: TGCGCCGCCAGCCGGGACAGGGCTTCACCCCTCCACTTT.

This clonotype was picked up many times. The chain couples TRBV7-9 to TRBJ1-1, with D perhaps TRBD1 (6 bases). CDR3 size: 15 residues. The germline CDR1 and CDR2 sequences are SEHNR and FQNEAQ (reference sequence). Trimming stripped 5 bases from V and 1 base from J, with 14 bases between. The CDR3 DNA reads TGTGCCAGCAGCCCACAGGGATATAAGAACACTGAAGCTTTCTTT. It yields the protein CASSPQGYKNTEAFF.

This clonotype qualifies as medium-sized. The V and J genes are TRBV25-1 and TRBJ2-3, with 7 bases identical to TRBD1. V lost 6 bases to trimming and J lost 1 base; unmatched junction nucleotides: 4. Germline lookup yields CDR1 MGHDK and CDR2 SYGVNS. This CDR3 is 14 amino acids long. CDR3 DNA: TGTGCCAGCAGGAGGGGGACAGGCACAGATACGCAGTATTTT. This sequence encodes CASRRGTGTDTQYF. Together with reference TRBV25-1 and TRBJ2-3, the CDR3 gives the full variable domain: EADIYQTPRYLVIGTGKKITLECSQTMGHDKMYWYQQDPGMELHLIHYSYGVNSTEKGDLSSESTVSRIRTEHFPLTLESARPSHTSQYLCASRRGTGTDTQYFGPGTRLTVL.

In this sample, this clonotype turned up a few times. DNA of the CDR3: TGTGCCAGCAGCTTGGCCTCTTCTAGCGGGGGAGAGACCCAGTACTTC. This gives the protein CASSLASSSGGETQYF. The chain couples TRBV5-6 to TRBJ2-5; 10 bases line up with TRBD2. J was trimmed by 4 bases and V by 0 bases; bases with no gene match: 6. CDR1 is SGHDT, CDR2 YYEEEE, per germline. The CDR3 contains 16 residues.

The chain combines TRBV10-2 with TRBJ2-3, with a tentative D call TRBD2 (5 bases). The CDR3 extends over 13 amino acids. CDR1 WSHSY and CDR2 SAAADI come from the germline V gene. Trimming stripped 6 bases from V and 1 base from J, with 8 bases between. The CDR3 DNA is TGCGCCAGCAGGAGCGGCGGCACAGATACGCAGTATTTT. The encoded protein is CASRSGGTDTQYF.

The chain couples TRBV7-9 to TRBJ1-3; D unclear. The CDR3 covers 12 residues. V gave up 7 bases and J gave up 0 bases, with 4 bases separating them. Germline V gene data show CDR1 as SEHNR and CDR2 as FQNEAQ (reference sequence). For the CDR3, the DNA is TGTGCCAGCACGCACTCTGGAAACACCATATATTTT. This gives the protein CASTHSGNTIYF.

This clonotype was counted at least ten times. The CDR3 region has the DNA TGCGCCAGCAGCCAATGGGTGGAGACCCAGTACTTC. This translates into CASSQWVETQYF. The chain has TRBV4-3 and TRBJ2-5; no clear D. Between the trimmed V and J ends, which lost 2 bases and 5 bases, there was a span of 6 bases. The CDR3 sequence is 12 residues long. Germline V CDR1 and CDR2: LGHNA, YSLEER.

The J gene is TRBJ2-2, the V gene TRBV7-2; D is undetermined. From germline, CDR1 is SGHTA and CDR2 FQGNSA. This CDR3 region has 14 residues. Trimming took 7 bases from V and 7 from J, leaving 16 bases between them. CDR3 sequence (DNA): TGTGCCAGCACCCTCAGCCCCCAGAGCGGGGAGCTGTTTTTT. Encoded protein: CASTLSPQSGELFF. The complete variable domain, with remaining parts taken from reference TRBV7-2 and TRBJ2-2, reads GAGVSQSPSNKVTEKGKDVELRCDPISGHTALYWYRQSLGQGLEFLIYFQGNSAPDKSGLPSDRFSAERTGGSVSTLTIQRTQQEDSAVYLCASTLSPQSGELFFGEGSRLTVL.

Turning to this clonotype: A read error may produce the germline difference seen at one junction end. V usage is TRBV5-1 and J usage is TRBJ1-6; D possibly corresponds to TRBD1 (6 bases). Germline CDR1 and CDR2: SGHRS and YFSETQ. This CDR3 contains 15 residues. As DNA, the CDR3 is TGCTCCAGCAGCGACGGACGGGGGGGCCGTTCACCCCTCCACTTT. Translation: CSSSDGRGGRSPLHF.

In this sample, this clonotype turned up a few times. This chain links TRBV5-6 with TRBJ2-1; D gene ambiguous. CDR1 and CDR2 (germline): SGHDT, YYEEEE. The CDR3 has 13 amino acids. With 0 bases removed from V and 5 bases from J, the gap between germline ends came to 6 bases. CDR3 in amino acids: CASSLALNNEQFF. The CDR3 bases are TGTGCCAGCAGCTTGGCCCTCAACAATGAGCAGTTCTTC.

Many counts were recorded for this clonotype. This rearrangement joins TRBV20-1 to TRBJ1-4; possible D gene TRBD1, 6 bases. The V gene's germline CDR1 is DFQATT and CDR2 SNEGSKA (reference sequence). V lost 4 bases, J lost 5 bases, and 11 bases lay in between. This CDR3 region has 13 residues. The CDR3 protein is CSAKGGPNEKLFF. The CDR3 DNA follows: TGCAGTGCTAAGGGGGGTCCCAATGAAAAACTGTTTTTT.

This rearrangement joins TRBV7-2 to TRBJ1-4, with D possibly matching TRBD1 (6 bases). The V end lost 5 bases, the J end lost 0 bases, and 16 bases lay between the germline ends. Germline values: CDR1 SGHTA, CDR2 FQGNSA. The CDR3 is 17 amino acids. CDR3 protein: CASSPWGAAATNEKLFF. CDR3 in DNA: TGTGCCAGCAGCCCTTGGGGGGCAGCTGCAACTAATGAAAAACTGTTTTTT.

This rearrangement joins TRBV12-3 or TRBV12-4 to TRBJ1-1, with D perhaps TRBD1 (5 bases). CDR3 length equals 15 residues. V was trimmed by 3 bases and J by 3 bases, leaving 14 bases between them. This CDR3 is CASSLASGGHTEAFF. CDR3 bases: TGTGCCAGCAGTTTGGCCTCCGGGGGACACACTGAAGCTTTCTTT.

The V and J genes are TRBV12-3 or TRBV12-4 and TRBJ1-2; 8 bases match TRBD1. The junction had 6 bases not matched to a gene; V was cut back by 5 bases and J by 7 bases. The CDR3 totals 13 residues. The CDR3 region has the DNA TGTGCCAGCAGTACGACAGGGGCGGGTGGCTACACCTTC. Its protein product is CASSTTGAGGYTF.

The V gene is TRBV30, the J gene TRBJ1-3; D remains ambiguous. Germline assignment: CDR1 GTSNPN and CDR2 SVGIG (reference sequence). With 3 bases removed from V and 2 bases from J, the gap between germline ends came to 14 bases. This CDR3 comprises 15 residues. This chain's CDR3 is CAWRKGMVAGNTIYF. For the CDR3, the DNA is TGTGCCTGGAGAAAGGGTATGGTAGCTGGAAACACCATATATTTT. The entire variable domain, with the rest obtained from reference TRBV30 and TRBJ1-3, is as follows: SQTIHQWPATLVQPVGSPLSLECTVEGTSNPNLYWYRQAAGRGLQLLFYSVGIGQISSEVPQNLSASRPQDRQFILSSKKLLLSDSGFYLCAWRKGMVAGNTIYFGEGSWLTVV.

This clonotype was counted between two and nine times. The chain couples TRBV7-2 to TRBJ2-5; D may correspond to TRBD1 or TRBD2 (5 bases each). Germline loops: CDR1 SGHTA, CDR2 FQGNSA. With 1 base removed from V and 5 bases from J, the gap between germline ends came to 8 bases. This CDR3 has 13 amino acids. CDR3 coding DNA: TGTGCCAGCAGCTTAGGGGGACGGGAGACCCAGTACTTC. This gives the protein CASSLGGRETQYF.

This sequence joins TRBV20-1 and TRBJ2-3; the match to TRBD2 covers 11 bases. CDR3 length: 14 amino acids. Germline CDR1 is DFQATT and CDR2 is SNEGSKA (reference sequence). V lost 6 bases to trimming and J lost 7 bases; unmatched junction nucleotides: 9. The CDR3, as DNA: TGCAGTGCAAGTAGCGGGGGGGCCATAAATACGCAGTATTTT. It translates to CSASSGGAINTQYF.

This clonotype showed up many times. This chain uses TRBV24-1 with TRBJ2-1; possibly TRBD1 for D (6 bases). This CDR3 region has 14 residues. The germline gives CDR1 KGHDR, CDR2 SFDVKD. Trimming took 6 bases from V and 5 from J, leaving 13 bases between them. In DNA, the CDR3 is TGTGCCACCAGTTTAGACAGGATGGACAATGAGCAGTTCTTC. Its protein is CATSLDRMDNEQFF.

This chain uses TRBV4-1 with TRBJ1-1; D remains unclear. The CDR3 contains 14 residues. V gave up 4 bases and J gave up 0 bases, with 9 bases separating them. Per germline, CDR1 MGHRA and CDR2 YSYEKL. This chain's CDR3 is CASSPRALNTEAFF. The CDR3 DNA reads TGCGCCAGCAGCCCTAGAGCTTTGAACACTGAAGCTTTCTTT.

This clonotype was counted only a few times. The V gene is TRBV7-3, the J gene TRBJ2-3; TRBD2 is a possible D gene (6 bases). The CDR3 has 14 residues. Germline V gene sequence: CDR1 SGHTA, CDR2 FQGTGA. V was clipped by 2 bases and J by 2 bases, with 8 bases between them. Here the CDR3 DNA reads TGTGCCAGCAGCTTAGGGGGGTTCACAGATACGCAGTATTTT. It specifies CASSLGGFTDTQYF.

This clonotype was recorded a few times. The rearrangement joins TRBV6-2 or TRBV6-3 to TRBJ2-1; TRBD1 agrees at 9 bases. The CDR3 is 15 residues long. CDR1 is MNHEY and CDR2 is SVGEGT in the germline V gene. J gave up 9 bases and V 4 bases, and 10 bases lay outside the gene matches. The CDR3 sequence is CASSSPGQGLPEQFF. The CDR3 DNA follows: TGTGCCAGCAGTTCCCCGGGACAGGGACTTCCTGAGCAGTTCTTC.

This clonotype counts as medium-sized. The genes are TRBV7-9 and TRBJ2-3; D is possibly TRBD2 (5 bases). The germline V and J ends were trimmed by 2 bases and 2 bases, with 8 bases remaining between them. The CDR3 spans 14 residues. CDR1 SEHNR and CDR2 FQNEAQ come from the germline V gene (reference sequence). Here the CDR3 DNA reads TGTGCCAGCAGCTTAACGGGGTCCACAGATACGCAGTATTTT. Its translation is CASSLTGSTDTQYF.

V usage is TRBV29-1 and J usage is TRBJ2-5; 7 nucleotides agree with TRBD1. V gave up 5 bases and J gave up 5 bases; unmatched junction bases: 11. Germline V lookup: CDR1 SQVTM, CDR2 ANQGSEA. The CDR3 has 14 residues. In nucleotides, the CDR3 is TGCAGCGTTTCCTCGGACAGGTTGTGGGAGACCCAGTACTTC. It encodes CSVSSDRLWETQYF.

The sample holds many counts of this clonotype. The J gene is TRBJ1-5, the V gene TRBV10-2; 10 bases are a match to TRBD1. Per the germline V gene, CDR1 is WSHSY and CDR2 is SAAADI. Trimming at V came to 3 bases and at J to 7 bases, leaving 9 bases not matched to a gene. The CDR3 extends over 16 amino acids. The CDR3 DNA follows: TGCGCCAGCAGTGACTTTCCGGGACAGGGGCAACAGCCCCAGCATTTT. It translates to CASSDFPGQGQQPQHF.